This T cell receptor beta chain was sequenced during a study of T cells in Graves' hyperthyroidism and ophthalmopathy. General study results and limits: Most thyroid clonotypes expanded above 0.001 appeared in blood too.

Inclusion characteristics of ophthalmopathy patients comprised a Clinical Activity Score of at least 3, a NOSPECS grade of at least 4, and duration under 3 months. Diagnostic decisions used clinical symptoms, serum thyroxine and TRAb, thyroid ultrasound and orbital computed tomography. PBMCs came from 7.5 to 10 ml fresh peripheral blood. This clonotype was counted at least ten times. Its antigen remains unidentified. Amplification of TCR beta CDR3 regions was performed using RNA transcripts as template. The HTBI primer set served for first-round RT-PCR of the TCR CDR3. From the multiplex PCR reads, TCRdb called clonotypes with MiXCR, one entry per CDR3 protein. The table has about 640,000 distinct CDR3 sequences, 20% seen once. The CDR3 length is 12 residues. Germline V gene lookup returns CDR1 DFQATT and CDR2 SNEGSKA (reference sequence). Trimming removed 6 bases from V and 5 bases from J, with 13 bases in between.

The chain joins TRBV20-1 to TRBJ2-5; a possible D gene is TRBD2 (6 bases). Sequencing used blood. This clonotype was sampled from a young man with Graves' ophthalmopathy. CDR3 protein: CSAPGGWETQYF. CDR3 bases: TGCAGTGCCCCTGGGGGGTGGGAGACCCAGTACTTC.